This passage covers 8 T cell receptor beta chains from one sample sequenced in a study of shared clonotypes between healthy human individuals. TCRdb's copy holds only in-frame clones and misses some; the assay was immunoSEQ multiplex PCR. The table records a few million clones, roughly 92% of them present only once. Specimen: naive CD4+ T cells from PBMCs. This sample's subset: CD45RA+ positively selected. The source is a man younger than 30 in good health. Some clones in this sample may be carry-over from other donors' samples.

This chain links TRBV28 with TRBJ2-3; TRBD1 agrees at 8 bases. Germline V CDR1 and CDR2: MDHEN, SYDVKM. The V gene end was trimmed by 3 bases and the J gene end by 2 bases; junction bases not matched to a gene: 10. The length of the CDR3 is 17 residues. This chain's CDR3 is CASSLVQGAFVTDTQYF. The CDR3 DNA follows: TGTGCCAGCAGTTTGGTCCAGGGGGCGTTCGTCACAGATACGCAGTATTTT.

The chain recombines TRBV5-8 with TRBJ2-1; D assignment may be TRBD1 or TRBD2 (5 bases each). Germline lookup yields CDR1 SGHTS and CDR2 YDEGEE. The CDR3 covers 19 residues. Deletions cut 2 bases from V and 0 bases from J, with 21 bases between. CDR3 protein: CASSFVRDGYDSSYNEQFF. The DNA of the CDR3 is TGTGCCAGCAGCTTCGTCCGGGACGGTTATGATAGCTCCTACAATGAGCAGTTCTTC.

This clone was detected only once. The chain joins TRBV28 to TRBJ1-5, with a possible D match to TRBD1 (6 bases). V lost 7 bases and J 2 bases, leaving 18 bases between the germline ends. Germline CDR1 reads MDHEN; CDR2 reads SYDVKM. This CDR3 spans 16 amino acids. CDR3 sequence: CASKWDGGARNQPQHF. In DNA form, the CDR3 reads TGTGCCAGCAAATGGGACGGGGGCGCACGCAATCAGCCCCAGCATTTT. Complete variable domain (other parts from reference TRBV28 and TRBJ1-5): DVKVTQSSRYLVKRTGEKVFLECVQDMDHENMFWYRQDPGLGLRLIYFSYDVKMKEKGDIPEGYSVSREKKERFSLILESASTNQTSMYLCASKWDGGARNQPQHFGDGTRLSIL.

The chain links TRBV30 to TRBJ1-1, with a weak D call TRBD1 (5 bases). This CDR3 comprises 14 residues. Germline CDR1 reads GTSNPN; CDR2 reads SVGIG (reference sequence). V gave up 3 bases and J gave up 2 bases, with 13 bases separating them. The CDR3 here is CAWRDGGVNTEAFF. The CDR3 DNA follows: TGTGCCTGGAGGGATGGGGGAGTCAACACTGAAGCTTTCTTT.

On this clone itself: The same CDR3 also results from other DNA sequences found in this sample. This chain joins TRBV18 and TRBJ2-2, with D tentatively TRBD1 or TRBD2 (5 bases each). The length of the CDR3 is 15 residues. Trimming took off 2 bases at V and 1 base at J, with 8 bases between the two ends. Germline CDR1 reads KGHSH; CDR2 reads LQKENI. As DNA, the CDR3 is TGTGCCAGCTCACCAGGGACCGTGAACACCGGGGAGCTGTTTTTT. Amino acids: CASSPGTVNTGELFF.

The genes are TRBV30 and TRBJ1-2; no firm D call. This CDR3 has 11 amino acids. Germline loops: CDR1 GTSNPN, CDR2 SVGIG (reference sequence). Trimming removed 2 bases at V and 8 bases at J, with 9 bases between. The CDR3 DNA reads as TGTGCCTGGAGTAGTTTAGGAGGCTACACCTTC. This codes for CAWSSLGGYTF.

The chain uses TRBV7-2 and TRBJ2-7; no reliable D call. The germline V and J ends were trimmed by 2 bases and 0 bases, with 11 bases remaining between them. The length of the CDR3 is 15 residues. Germline loops: CDR1 SGHTA, CDR2 FQGNSA. The CDR3 bases are TGTGCCAGCAGCTTACCTGGGTCCGTCTCCTACGAGCAGTACTTC. Its translation: CASSLPGSVSYEQYF.

The chain links TRBV5-6 to TRBJ2-5; D gene ambiguous. Germline lookup yields CDR1 SGHDT and CDR2 YYEEEE. The V end lost 1 base, the J end lost 5 bases, and 9 bases lay between the germline ends. The CDR3 loop spans 13 amino acids. CDR3 in DNA: TGTGCCAGCAGCTTGTCTCAGATGGAGACCCAGTACTTC. It specifies CASSLSQMETQYF.